This TCR beta chain comes out of a study of T cell repertoires in cytomegalovirus infection. TCRdb re-called the reads through MiXCR, storing one row per CDR3 protein. The sample has about 500,000 distinct CDR3 sequences; about 33% are singletons. Turning to this clonotype: Its antigen is as yet unknown.

The CDR3 covers 14 residues. Germline values: CDR1 MNHNS, CDR2 SASEGT. Losses at the gene ends were 10 bases for V and 3 bases for J; bases not matched to a gene: 9. Material: cultured PBMCs, obtained from culture after CMV antigen stimulation. The rearrangement joins TRBV6-1 to TRBJ2-3; 8 nucleotides line up with TRBD1. This clonotype originated in a human donor in good health (CMV status not recorded). Some clones in this sample may be carry-over from other donors' samples. The CDR3 reads CATRQGLRTDTQYF. The CDR3 DNA reads TGTGCCACCCGACAGGGGCTAAGAACAGATACGCAGTATTTT.